This T cell receptor beta chain was sequenced for a study of T cell clonotyping in hematopoietic cell transplantation. Study at large: Recipients' pretransplant samples followed cytoreduction.

This clone has only a few counts. Its antigen is not known. TCRdb keeps only in-frame clones here, not all; method: immunoSEQ multiplex PCR. Of about 18,000 clones listed, 86% are singletons. Sample time point: recipient sample about 28 days before transplant, after cytoreduction. Samples: about 28 days before transplant, then days 30, 100 and 180 after. Trimming at V came to 0 bases and at J to 4 bases, leaving 1 base not matched to a gene. Germline V CDR1 and CDR2: SGDLS, YYNGEE. This CDR3 spans 15 amino acids. Study-level points and caveats: No sorting was done, leaving CD4 and CD8 contributions mixed. Pathologically expanded recipient clonotypes increased progressively from day 30 to day 180 as diversity fell.

Sequenced material: peripheral blood mononuclear cells, taken before stem cell transplant. The V gene is TRBV9, the J gene TRBJ2-1, with 10 bases lining up with TRBD2. The receptor's source is a man aged 45-60 years with acute myeloid leukemia. Some clones in this sample may be carry-over from other donors' samples. The chain's CDR3 is CASSVVSGGYNEQFF. The CDR3 region has the DNA TGTGCCAGCAGCGTAGTTAGCGGGGGGTACAATGAGCAGTTCTTC.